This T cell receptor beta chain was sequenced during a study of cytomegalovirus exposure and HLA in healthy donors. Study overall: Previous work identified roughly 110 million unique TCR beta sequences from around 180 million T cells. Of the donors genotyped, approximately 400 in all, 75% to 85% fell in the Caucasian-associated ancestry cluster. Study results and caveats: In vitro confirmation showed a few CMV-associated chains to be CMV antigen specific. A missense variant in DCLRE1C was later tied to TCR beta V- and J-gene trimming.

This clone has just a few counts. Its specificity is unknown. Both 60 Vbeta primers and 13 Jbeta primers went into the PCR. Here immunoSEQ multiplex PCR was the method, and the copy in TCRdb shows in-frame clones only, minus some. The sample has approximately 170,000 clones, about 75% seen once. Material: PBMCs. The receptor comes from a male donor in good health and CMV-seropositive.

CDR3 protein: CAVRLAGSTDTQYF. CDR3 DNA sequence: TGTGCCGTTCGACTAGCGGGGAGCACAGATACGCAGTATTTT. This chain joins TRBV6-1 and TRBJ2-3, with 11 bases identical to TRBD2. Germline CDR1 and CDR2: MNHNS and SASEGT. The CDR3 covers 14 residues. Trimming cost V 11 bases and J 0 bases; bases outside gene matches: 4.